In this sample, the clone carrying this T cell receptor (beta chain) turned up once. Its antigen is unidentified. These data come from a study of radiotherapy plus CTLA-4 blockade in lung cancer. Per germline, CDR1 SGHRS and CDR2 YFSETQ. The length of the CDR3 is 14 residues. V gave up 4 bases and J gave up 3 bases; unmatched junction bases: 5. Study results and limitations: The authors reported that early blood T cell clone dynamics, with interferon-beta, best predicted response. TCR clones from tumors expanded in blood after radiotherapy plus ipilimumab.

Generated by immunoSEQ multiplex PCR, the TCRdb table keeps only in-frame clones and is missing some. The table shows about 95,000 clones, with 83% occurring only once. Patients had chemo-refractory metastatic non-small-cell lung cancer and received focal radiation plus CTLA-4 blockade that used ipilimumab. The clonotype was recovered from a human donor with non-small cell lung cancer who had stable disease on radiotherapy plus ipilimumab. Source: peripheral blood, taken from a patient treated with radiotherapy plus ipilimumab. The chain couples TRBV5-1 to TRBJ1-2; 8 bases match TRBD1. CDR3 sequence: CASSEGQADYGYTF. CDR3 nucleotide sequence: TGCGCCAGCAGCGAGGGACAGGCCGACTATGGCTACACCTTC.